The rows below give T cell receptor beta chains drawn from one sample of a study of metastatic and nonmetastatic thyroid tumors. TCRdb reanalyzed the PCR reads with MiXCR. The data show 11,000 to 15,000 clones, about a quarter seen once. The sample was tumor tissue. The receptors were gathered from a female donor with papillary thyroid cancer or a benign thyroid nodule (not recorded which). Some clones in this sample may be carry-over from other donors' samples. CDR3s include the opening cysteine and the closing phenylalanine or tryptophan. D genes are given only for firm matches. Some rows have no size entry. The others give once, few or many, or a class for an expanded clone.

CASSPGEEAGYTF TGTGCCAGCAGCCCCGGGGAAGAGGCTGGCTACACCTTC TRBJ1-2 TRBV3-1 NA NA 13
CASSLTGLYSNQPQHF TGTGCCAGCAGCTTAACAGGGTTATATAGCAATCAGCCCCAGCATTTT TRBJ1-5 TRBV7-8 NA NA 16
CASSIGGPGELFF TGTGCCAGCAGTATCGGGGGACCCGGGGAGCTGTTTTTT TRBJ2-2 TRBV28 NA NA 13
CSARDGPTGELFF TGCAGTGCTAGAGATGGTCCCACCGGGGAGCTGTTTTTT TRBJ2-2 TRBV20-1 NA medium-sized 13
CASSPQETGPLHF TGTGCCAGCAGTCCCCAGGAGACGGGACCCCTCCACTTT TRBJ1-6 TRBV12-3/TRBV12-4 NA few 13
CSAPGQGGNTIYF TGCAGTGCCCCAGGACAGGGAGGAAACACCATATATTTT TRBJ1-3 TRBV20-1 TRBD1 NA 13
CASSQVQVTSNEQFF TGTGCCAGCAGCCAAGTCCAGGTGACGAGCAATGAGCAGTTCTTC TRBJ2-1 TRBV3-1 NA NA 15
CSARGTGHSNQPQHF TGCAGTGCTAGAGGGACAGGCCATAGCAATCAGCCCCAGCATTTT TRBJ1-5 TRBV20-1 TRBD1 medium-sized 15
CASSDSYEQYF TGTGCCAGCTCGGACTCCTACGAGCAGTACTTC TRBJ2-7 TRBV3-1 NA NA 11
CASSITSSAADTQYF TGTGCCAGCAGCATAACTAGTTCCGCCGCAGATACGCAGTATTTT TRBJ2-3 TRBV7-2 NA many 15
CAWSRDDGLGGLFF TGTGCCTGGAGTAGAGACGACGGCCTTGGGGGACTGTTTTTT TRBJ1-4 TRBV30 NA NA 14
CASTPSGAVVSGANVLTF TGTGCCAGCACCCCTTCAGGGGCGGTGGTCTCTGGGGCCAACGTCCTGACTTTC TRBJ2-6 TRBV27 NA NA 18
CASSRTGTTNEQYF TGTGCCAGCAGTCGCACCGGGACCACTAATGAGCAGTACTTC TRBJ2-7 TRBV27 NA NA 14
CAISHDKTAEETQYF TGTGCCATTAGTCACGACAAAACTGCGGAAGAGACCCAGTACTTC TRBJ2-5 TRBV6-1 NA NA 15
CASSQAELREKLFF TGTGCCAGCAGCCAAGCAGAATTGAGGGAAAAACTGTTTTTT TRBJ1-4 TRBV4-2 NA many 14
CASSASGAGVDEQYF TGTGCCAGCAGCGCGAGTGGGGCGGGAGTGGACGAGCAGTACTTC TRBJ2-7 TRBV7-2 TRBD2 many 15
CASSFGSGTAMFYGYTF TGTGCCAGCAGCTTCGGGTCCGGGACAGCGATGTTCTATGGCTACACCTTC TRBJ1-2 TRBV11-1 TRBD1 NA 17